The clone carrying this T cell receptor beta chain was observed a few times. Its antigen is unknown. Exclusion of patients followed from uncontrolled infection, other autoimmune disease, pregnancy or lactation. Each diagnosis drew on symptoms, thyroxine, TRAb, thyroid ultrasound and orbital computed tomography findings. This CDR3 region has 14 residues. Germline lookup yields CDR1 ENHRY and CDR2 SYGVKD. V gave up 2 bases and J gave up 3 bases, with 10 bases separating them. The entry originates in a study of T cells in Graves' hyperthyroidism and ophthalmopathy. Background on the study: Once the initial diagnosis was made, peripheral blood was obtained before any treatment. Study results and limitations: Most thyroid clonotypes with frequency above 0.001 were detected in blood.

Amplification targeted TCR beta CDR3 regions from RNA transcripts. The HTBI primer set served for first-round RT-PCR of the TCR CDR3. TCRdb re-derived calls from the multiplex PCR reads in MiXCR, one entry per CDR3 protein. In the table there are 600,000 to 650,000 distinct CDR3 sequences, around 20% of which are singletons. Sequencing was done on a sample of blood. The TCR sequence derives from a young man with Graves' ophthalmopathy. This chain connects TRBV10-3 to TRBJ1-1; D is undetermined. CDR3 nucleotide sequence: TGTGCCATCAGTGAGACCAATCGGGACACTGAAGCTTTCTTT. This codes for CAISETNRDTEAFF.